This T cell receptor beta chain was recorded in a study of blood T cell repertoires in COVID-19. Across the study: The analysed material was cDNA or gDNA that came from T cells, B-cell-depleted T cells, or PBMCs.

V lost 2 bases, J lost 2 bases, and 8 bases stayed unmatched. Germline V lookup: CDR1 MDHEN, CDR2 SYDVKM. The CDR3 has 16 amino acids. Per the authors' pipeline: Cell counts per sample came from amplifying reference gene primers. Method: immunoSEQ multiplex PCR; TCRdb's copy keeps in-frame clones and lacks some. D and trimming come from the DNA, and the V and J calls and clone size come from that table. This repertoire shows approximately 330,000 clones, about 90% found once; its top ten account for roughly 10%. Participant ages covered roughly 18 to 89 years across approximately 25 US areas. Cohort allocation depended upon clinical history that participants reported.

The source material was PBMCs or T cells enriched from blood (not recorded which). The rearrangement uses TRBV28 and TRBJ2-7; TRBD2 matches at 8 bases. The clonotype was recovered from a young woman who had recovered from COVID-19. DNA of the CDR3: TGTGCCAGCAGTTTAGGGAGCGGGAGTCGGACCTACGAGCAGTACTTC. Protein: CASSLGSGSRTYEQYF.